One sample yielded the 20 T cell receptor beta chains listed below, sequenced in a study of breast tumors, draining lymph nodes, adjacent tissues. The lymph nodes were axillary draining lymph nodes from breast cancer patients. Each CDR3 protein is one row after TCRdb ran MiXCR on the multiplex PCR reads. The table has about 180,000 distinct CDR3 sequences, approximately 33% seen once. The specimen sequenced was axillary lymph node tissue. Source of these receptors: a female donor with breast cancer. Some clones in this sample may be carry-over from other donors' samples.

There are a few counts of this clonotype. The chain has TRBV6-1 and TRBJ2-5; 8 bases are a match to TRBD1. V shed 4 bases and J 1 base; nucleotides not matched to a gene: 2. The germline V gene has CDR1 MNHNS and CDR2 SASEGT. CDR3 size: 14 residues. This chain's CDR3 is CASSGGQVQETQYF. The CDR3 nucleotides are TGTGCCAGCAGTGGGGGACAGGTCCAAGAGACCCAGTACTTC.

This clonotype was counted ten times or more. The V call is TRBV9, the J call TRBJ1-6; tentative D call: TRBD1 (6 bases). Deletions cut 3 bases from V and 8 bases from J, with 15 bases between. There are 15 residues in the CDR3. CDR1 and CDR2 from the germline V gene are SGDLS and YYNGEE. The CDR3 is CASSAGGQGHSPLHF. The CDR3 nucleotides are TGTGCCAGCAGCGCCGGGGGGCAGGGCCATTCACCCCTCCACTTT.

This clonotype has a count of ten or more. J is TRBJ2-5 and V is TRBV5-5; tentatively, D is TRBD2 (5 bases). The CDR3 consists of 16 residues. Germline loops: CDR1 SGHKS, CDR2 YYEKEE (reference sequence). V was cut by 2 bases and J by 2 bases, with 16 bases left in between. The DNA for the CDR3 is TGTGCCAGCAGCTTATCGCTAGCTAGATCGCAAGAGACCCAGTACTTC. Translating it yields CASSLSLARSQETQYF. The full variable domain, completed using reference TRBV5-5 and TRBJ2-5, is DAGVTQSPTHLIKTRGQQVTLRCSPISGHKSVSWYQQVLGQGPQFIFQYYEKEERGRGNFPDRFSARQFPNYSSELNVNALLLGDSALYLCASSLSLARSQETQYFGPGTRLLVL.

This clonotype was seen many times. This chain joins TRBV20-1 and TRBJ2-5; 15 bases align to TRBD2. From germline, CDR1 is DFQATT and CDR2 SNEGSKA (reference sequence). This CDR3 region has 16 residues. With V trimmed by 6 bases and J by 5 bases, 10 bases remained unmatched. Here the CDR3 DNA reads TGCAGTGCCCTGGGACTAGCGGGAGGTGGGGAGGAGACCCAGTACTTC. Its protein is CSALGLAGGGEETQYF.

This clonotype was recorded at least ten times. This sequence joins TRBV5-6 and TRBJ1-6; D possibly corresponds to TRBD1 (6 bases). Germline V gives CDR1 SGHDT, CDR2 YYEEEE. V lost 3 bases and J lost 7, with 11 bases in between. The CDR3 consists of 14 residues. Here the CDR3 reads CASSSGTKNSPLHF. CDR3 nucleotides: TGTGCCAGCAGCTCCGGGACAAAAAATTCACCCCTCCACTTT.

The table lists this clonotype with many counts. The chain recombines TRBV19 with TRBJ2-5, with a tentative D call TRBD1 (5 bases). V was cut by 7 bases and J by 4 bases, with 10 bases left in between. This CDR3 spans 12 amino acids. Germline V CDR1 and CDR2: LNHDA, SQIVND (reference sequence). The CDR3 spells CASKGIGETQYF. The CDR3, as DNA: TGTGCCAGTAAGGGGATAGGAGAGACCCAGTACTTC.

The table lists this clonotype with a few counts. This chain connects TRBV5-6 to TRBJ2-5, with 8 nucleotides matching TRBD1. Trimming at V came to 4 bases and at J to 5 bases, leaving 7 bases not matched to a gene. CDR3 length equals 14 residues. Germline assignment: CDR1 SGHDT and CDR2 YYEEEE. CDR3 residues: CASSLDPGGETQYF. The DNA for the CDR3 is TGTGCCAGCAGCCTCGACCCAGGGGGCGAGACCCAGTACTTC.

The V gene is TRBV25-1, the J gene TRBJ1-1, with 9 positions matching TRBD1. CDR1 is MGHDK, CDR2 SYGVNS, per germline. The CDR3 is 16 amino acids. V was clipped by 8 bases and J by 0 bases; unmatched bases: 10. CDR3 sequence (DNA): TGTGCCAGCCAGGACAGGGGCGCACCTTTGAACACTGAAGCTTTCTTT. Its translation is CASQDRGAPLNTEAFF.

Of note for this clonotype: Just one base apart from a much larger clone, this may be a read error. The chain uses TRBV19 and TRBJ2-7; D perhaps matches TRBD2 (6 bases). The CDR3 length is 15 residues. Trimming shortened V by 7 bases and J by 0 bases, and 16 bases separated the two germline ends. The V gene's germline CDR1 is LNHDA and CDR2 SQIVND (reference sequence). CDR3 protein: CASKLTSRSSYEQYF. CDR3 nucleotides: TGTGCCAGTAAGCTCACTAGCAGGAGCTCCTACGAGCAGTACTTC.

V usage is TRBV27 and J usage is TRBJ1-1, with D perhaps TRBD1 (5 bases). Trimming shortened V by 6 bases and J by 4 bases, and 12 bases separated the two germline ends. Per germline, CDR1 MNHEY and CDR2 SMNVEV (reference sequence). CDR3 length: 13 residues. The CDR3 loop reads CASRETGGTEAFF. CDR3 coding DNA: TGTGCCAGCAGAGAGACCGGGGGCACTGAAGCTTTCTTT.

The CDR3 coding sequence is TGCAGTGCTAGTCCACAGGGACACCCAAAAAGGGAGCTGTTTTTT. Its translation is CSASPQGHPKRELFF. The chain employs TRBV20-1 and TRBJ2-2; maybe TRBD1 (6 bases). The CDR3 runs 15 residues. CDR1 DFQATT and CDR2 SNEGSKA come from the germline V gene (reference sequence). The V end was cut by 3 bases, the J end by 9 bases, with 20 bases between.

The chain recombines TRBV20-1 with TRBJ1-1; a weak D match, TRBD1 (5 bases). Trimming cost V 6 bases and J 11 bases, with 25 bases left between them. The CDR3 has 14 residues. In germline, CDR1 is DFQATT, CDR2 SNEGSKA (reference sequence). The CDR3: CSAGKHEGPLGAFF. DNA of the CDR3: TGCAGTGCCGGAAAACACGAGGGGCCTTTGGGGGCTTTCTTT.

The sample holds many counts of this clonotype. This chain connects TRBV20-1 to TRBJ2-1; D remains ambiguous. The germline V and J ends were trimmed by 2 bases and 7 bases, with 21 bases remaining between them. The CDR3 has 16 amino acids. Per the germline V gene, CDR1 is DFQATT and CDR2 is SNEGSKA (reference sequence). The CDR3 coding sequence is TGCAGTGCTAGATCGCGATCGTGGAGTTCGCGGAATGAGCAGTTCTTC. It translates to CSARSRSWSSRNEQFF.

This clonotype showed up just a few times. The rearrangement links TRBV27 to TRBJ1-2; no reliable D call. Trimming shortened V by 4 bases and J by 4 bases, and 16 bases separated the two germline ends. The CDR3 covers 15 residues. Germline values: CDR1 MNHEY, CDR2 SMNVEV (reference sequence). This chain's CDR3 is CASSSNSERPYGYTF. In nucleotides, the CDR3 is TGTGCCAGCAGTTCTAACAGTGAGCGGCCCTATGGCTACACCTTC.

This clonotype appeared many times. V usage is TRBV4-2 and J usage is TRBJ2-1, with TRBD2 matching over 9 bases. The V and J ends lost 0 bases and 7 bases, in that order; junction bases with no gene match: 7. CDR1 is LGHNA, CDR2 YNFKEQ, per germline. The CDR3 is 16 residues long. CDR3 DNA sequence: TGTGCCAGCAGCCAAGATAGGGCTAGCGGGATGAATGAGCAGTTCTTC. Translated: CASSQDRASGMNEQFF.

Comment on this clonotype: This could be a read error, since a much larger clone is one nucleotide away. This is likely a read error, given that the CDR3 carries no conserved phenylalanine or tryptophan at its end. The chain employs TRBV19 and TRBJ1-2; D perhaps matches TRBD1 (5 bases). The germline CDR1 and CDR2 sequences are LNHDA and SQIVND (reference sequence). This CDR3 contains 16 residues. Trimming removed 4 bases from V and 4 bases from J, with 19 bases in between. The CDR3 spells CASSRGNPGDTYGYTS. The CDR3 DNA reads as TGTGCCAGTAGTAGAGGGAATCCGGGGGATACCTATGGCTACACCTCC.

The chain employs TRBV12-3 or TRBV12-4 and TRBJ2-4; no definite D call. Trimming cost V 1 base and J 1 base, with 11 bases left between them. The CDR3 has 16 residues. The CDR3 coding sequence is TGTGCCAGCAGTTTAGAGGGTTTCCTGGCCAAAAACATTCAGTACTTC. It is translated as CASSLEGFLAKNIQYF.

The chain employs TRBV7-2 and TRBJ1-3; D gene unclear. V dropped 6 bases and J dropped 0 bases, with 18 bases sitting between them. CDR3 length equals 17 residues. Germline V CDR1 and CDR2: SGHTA, FQGNSA. CDR3 sequence (DNA): TGTGCCAGCAGTAAAACCCCCAGCGGACTCTCTGGAAACACCATATATTTT. This gives the protein CASSKTPSGLSGNTIYF.

This clonotype was seen repeatedly, ten times or more. This chain uses TRBV5-1 with TRBJ1-2, with D maybe TRBD1 (5 bases). Germline assignment: CDR1 SGHRS and CDR2 YFSETQ. Trimming shortened V by 0 bases and J by 0 bases, and 15 bases separated the two germline ends. The CDR3 extends over 17 amino acids. The CDR3 DNA sequence: TGCGCCAGCAGCTTGGCCCAGGGCGCTCTTCCTAACTATGGCTACACCTTC. Protein product: CASSLAQGALPNYGYTF.

This clonotype has a handful of counts. A much larger clone is a single base away; this may be a read error. The CDR3 sequence: CASSHGKGGNGYAF. CDR3 DNA: TGTGCCAGCAGCCACGGGAAAGGGGGAAATGGCTACGCCTTC. The rearrangement links TRBV4-2 to TRBJ1-2; maybe TRBD1 (6 bases). Germline V lookup: CDR1 LGHNA, CDR2 YNFKEQ. The CDR3 contains 14 residues.